Below, 12 T cell receptor beta chains from the same sample are listed, as sequenced in a study of shared clonotypes between healthy human individuals. TCRdb keeps only in-frame clones here, not all; method: immunoSEQ multiplex PCR. The data hold some 500,000 clones, with 95% to 96% observed a single time. Sequenced sample: naive CD4+ T cells sorted from blood. Subset meaning: CD45RA+ positively selected. Receptors originate from a woman aged 25-40 years in good health.

This rearrangement joins TRBV5-4 to TRBJ2-7; D is perhaps TRBD1 (5 bases). Trimming cost V 4 bases and J 0 bases, with 11 bases left between them. This CDR3 has 14 residues. Germline loops: CDR1 SGHNT, CDR2 YYREEE (reference sequence). The CDR3 region is CASSKDTYSYEQYF. As DNA, the CDR3 is TGTGCCAGCAGCAAGGACACCTACTCCTACGAGCAGTACTTC.

The chain carries TRBV29-1 and TRBJ2-6; D is unresolved. With 5 bases removed from V and 0 bases from J, the gap between germline ends came to 5 bases. This CDR3 is 13 amino acids long. Germline V gives CDR1 SQVTM, CDR2 ANQGSEA. CDR3 region: CSVTVSGANVLTF. In DNA, the CDR3 is TGCAGCGTTACCGTCTCTGGGGCCAACGTCCTGACTTTC.

The CDR3 coding sequence is TGCGCCAGCAGCCTCCTCCCCGGGACAGCTTACAATGAGCAGTTCTTC. It translates to CASSLLPGTAYNEQFF. V and J are TRBV4-1 and TRBJ2-1, with 7 bases aligning to TRBD1. V was clipped by 4 bases and J by 4 bases; unmatched bases: 10. CDR1 and CDR2 (germline): MGHRA, YSYEKL. CDR3 size: 16 residues.

The chain joins TRBV11-1 to TRBJ2-7, with TRBD2 matching 7 bases. The germline V gene has CDR1 SGHAT and CDR2 FQDESV (reference sequence). The V segment lost 1 base and the J segment 7 bases; nucleotides outside the gene matches: 1. This CDR3 has 12 amino acids. The CDR3 DNA follows: TGTGCCAGCAGCTTAGGGGGAGGGGAGCAGTACTTC. Protein sequence: CASSLGGGEQYF. The variable domain in full, with the rest retrieved from reference TRBV11-1 and TRBJ2-7, is EAEVAQSPRYKITEKSQAVAFWCDPISGHATLYWYRQILGQGPELLVQFQDESVVDDSQLPKDRFSAERLKGVDSTLKIQPAELGDSAMYLCASSLGGGEQYFGPGTRLTVT.

J is TRBJ2-7 and V is TRBV7-8, with D unclear. V shed 1 base and J shed 3 bases, with 16 bases lying between them. Germline V gene lookup returns CDR1 SGHVS and CDR2 FQNEAQ. CDR3 length: 16 residues. The CDR3 nucleotides read TGTGCCAGCAGCTTAGTTGAAAAGGGAAGGAACTACGAGCAGTACTTC. This sequence encodes CASSLVEKGRNYEQYF.

This chain links TRBV29-1 with TRBJ2-3; 12 nucleotides line up with TRBD1. With 8 bases clipped from V and 6 bases from J, the junction kept 9 bases outside the gene matches. The germline V gene encodes CDR1 SQVTM and CDR2 ANQGSEA. This CDR3 spans 14 amino acids. CDR3: CSWGRDRGQDTQYF. CDR3 bases: TGCAGCTGGGGTCGGGACAGGGGGCAGGATACGCAGTATTTT.

This chain links TRBV7-9 with TRBJ2-2; TRBD1 might be the D (6 bases). CDR1 and CDR2 from the germline V gene are SEHNR and FQNEAQ (reference sequence). This CDR3 is 19 amino acids long. V was trimmed by 1 base and J by 4 bases, leaving 22 bases between them. As DNA, the CDR3 is TGTGCCAGCAGCTTAGAGCTATGGGTGGACAGATTGCGCACCGGGGAGCTGTTTTTT. Translation gives CASSLELWVDRLRTGELFF.

The chain is built from TRBV6-4 and TRBJ2-1; a weak D match, TRBD1 (6 bases). Germline CDR1 reads MRHNA; CDR2 reads SNTAGT. There are 14 residues in the CDR3. Between the trimmed V and J ends, which lost 5 bases and 7 bases, there was a span of 15 bases. CDR3 amino acids: CASSPQGTMNEQFF. The CDR3 bases are TGTGCCAGCAGTCCCCAGGGGACCATGAATGAGCAGTTCTTC.

The J gene is TRBJ2-3, the V gene TRBV18; no clear D. Trimming pared 1 base from V and 3 bases from J, leaving 5 bases between. Per the germline V gene, CDR1 is KGHSH and CDR2 is LQKENI. The CDR3 is 13 residues long. For the CDR3, the DNA is TGTGCCAGCTCACCACAGAGGACAGATACGCAGTATTTT. Translated, it gives CASSPQRTDTQYF.

The chain employs TRBV28 and TRBJ2-3, with 11 nucleotides matching TRBD2. CDR1 is MDHEN, CDR2 SYDVKM, per germline. The trim removed 2 bases at V and 2 bases at J, leaving 3 bases unmatched. This CDR3 has 16 amino acids. CDR3 DNA: TGTGCCAGCAGTTTAAGGGGACTAGCGGTCACAGATACGCAGTATTTT. Amino acid sequence: CASSLRGLAVTDTQYF.

The rearrangement links TRBV10-3 to TRBJ1-1; D gene unclear. Trimming pared 5 bases from V and 6 bases from J, leaving 7 bases between. The CDR3 is 11 residues long. Per the germline V gene, CDR1 is ENHRY and CDR2 is SYGVKD. CDR3 coding DNA: TGTGCCATCAGTAGCGAAGCTGAAGCTTTCTTT. Translating it yields CAISSEAEAFF.

This chain links TRBV5-1 with TRBJ2-2, with a weak D call TRBD1 (5 bases). The length of the CDR3 is 15 residues. Trimming cost V 3 bases and J 2 bases, with 11 bases left between them. From germline, CDR1 is SGHRS and CDR2 YFSETQ. CDR3 nucleotides: TGCGCCAGCAGCTCTATGACAGCTAACACCGGGGAGCTGTTTTTT. This codes for CASSSMTANTGELFF. The full variable domain, rest sourced from reference TRBV5-1 and TRBJ2-2, is KAGVTQTPRYLIKTRGQQVTLSCSPISGHRSVSWYQQTPGQGLQFLFEYFSETQRNKGNFPGRFSGRQFSNSRSEMNVSTLELGDSALYLCASSSMTANTGELFFGEGSRLTVL.